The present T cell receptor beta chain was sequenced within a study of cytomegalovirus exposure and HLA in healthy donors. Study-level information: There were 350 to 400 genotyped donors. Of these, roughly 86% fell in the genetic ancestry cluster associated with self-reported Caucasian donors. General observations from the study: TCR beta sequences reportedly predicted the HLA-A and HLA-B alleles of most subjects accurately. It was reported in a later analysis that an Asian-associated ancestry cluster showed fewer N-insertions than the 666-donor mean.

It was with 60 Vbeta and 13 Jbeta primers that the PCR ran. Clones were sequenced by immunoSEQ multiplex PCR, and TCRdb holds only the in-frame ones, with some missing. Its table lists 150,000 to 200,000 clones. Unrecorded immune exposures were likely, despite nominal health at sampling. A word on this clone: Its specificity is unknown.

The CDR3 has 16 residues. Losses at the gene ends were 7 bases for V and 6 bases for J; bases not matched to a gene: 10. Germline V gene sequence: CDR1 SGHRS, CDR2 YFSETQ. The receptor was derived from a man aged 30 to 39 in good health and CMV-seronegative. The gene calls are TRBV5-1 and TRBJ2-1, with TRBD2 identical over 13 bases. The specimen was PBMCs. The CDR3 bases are TGCGCCAGCGTGGAGGGGACTAGCGGGATAATCAATGAGCAGTTCTTC. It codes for CASVEGTSGIINEQFF.